This T cell receptor beta chain originates from a study of PD-1 blockade in classical Hodgkin lymphoma. Study-level points and caveats: Patients who responded completely had about the same baseline diversity as newly diagnosed patients. Healthy donors reportedly exceeded newly diagnosed patients in baseline TCR diversity. By C4D1, CD4+ diversity increased significantly, especially in complete responders.

Trimming cost V 4 bases and J 5 bases, with 14 bases left between them. The V gene's germline CDR1 is MNHEY and CDR2 SVGAGI. The CDR3 is 14 residues long. With regard to this clone: Its antigen remains unidentified.

Time point described: cycle 4 day 1 (C4D1), after 6 weeks of nivolumab. Every one of the patients relapsed after autologous stem cell transplantation (brentuximab vedotin exposure was variable). Complete response, partial response or progressive disease was each patient's best response. Clones were sequenced by immunoSEQ multiplex PCR, and TCRdb holds only the in-frame ones, with some missing. This table has nearly 25,000 clones, under 75% appearing once. J is TRBJ1-2 and V is TRBV6-5; D call uncertain. The material sequenced was peripheral blood mononuclear cells (PBMCs), taken before the fourth cycle of nivolumab. This TCR derives from a human donor with classical Hodgkin lymphoma. DNA of the CDR3: TGTGCCAGCAGTTCCCCCCCCCGGGAGTATGGCTACACCTTC. It translates to CASSSPPREYGYTF.